This passage covers 23 T cell receptor beta chains from one sample sequenced in a study of OX40 agonist ivuxolimab in advanced cancers. Library preparation employed the immunoSEQ multiplex PCR assay. Here the immuneACCESS table is served through TCRdb, limited to in-frame sequences with V and J called. Missing clones are a known gap in these copies; in checked studies unresolved V genes cover under half, and the rest lacks a known reason. The sample table shows about 28,000 clones, and about four fifths are seen once. Clones ranked in the top ten supply roughly 26% of the sample. This specimen was CD4+ or CD8+ T cells sorted from blood, taken in a trial of the OX40 agonist ivuxolimab. The source of these receptors is an adult with an advanced solid tumor such as melanoma, head and neck, liver or kidney cancer.

V gene TRBV27 combines with J gene TRBJ2-3, with 8 positions matching TRBD2. J gave up 2 bases and V 5 bases, and 6 bases lay outside the gene matches. CDR1 is MNHEY and CDR2 is SMNVEV in the germline V gene (reference sequence). The CDR3 consists of 15 residues. As DNA, the CDR3 is TGTGCCAGCAGTGAGCGGGAGTTCTCCACAGATACGCAGTATTTT. This encodes CASSEREFSTDTQYF.

The V and J genes are TRBV4-3 and TRBJ2-1; the match to TRBD2 covers 10 bases. The length of the CDR3 is 19 residues. V shed 1 base, J shed 1 base, and the junction held 10 bases outside the gene matches. Germline V gene lookup returns CDR1 LGHNA and CDR2 YSLEER. CDR3 bases: TGCGCCAGCAGCCAAGGGATAGCGGGAGGCCAGTGGTCCTACAATGAGCAGTTCTTC. Amino acids: CASSQGIAGGQWSYNEQFF.

This chain joins TRBV5-6 and TRBJ2-2, with D tentatively TRBD2 (5 bases). There are 15 residues in the CDR3. Germline CDR1 and CDR2: SGHDT and YYEEEE. Trimming left V 1 base short and J 0 bases short, with 7 bases between. The CDR3 DNA reads as TGTGCCAGCAGCTTGTCGGGATCGAACACCGGGGAGCTGTTTTTT. Amino acids: CASSLSGSNTGELFF.

The chain is built from TRBV5-6 and TRBJ1-3; 7 positions agree with TRBD1. V shed 4 bases, J shed 2 bases, and the junction held 3 bases outside the gene matches. The CDR3 is 14 residues long. The germline V gene encodes CDR1 SGHDT and CDR2 YYEEEE. CDR3 sequence: CASSPGQPGNTIYF. CDR3 coding DNA: TGTGCCAGCAGCCCGGGACAGCCTGGAAACACCATATATTTT.

The rearrangement uses TRBV10-3 and TRBJ2-3; 7 bases are shared with TRBD2. The germline V gene has CDR1 ENHRY and CDR2 SYGVKD. V dropped 4 bases and J dropped 6; count of bases not matched to a gene: 16. The length of the CDR3 is 17 residues. The CDR3, as DNA: TGTGCCATCAGTGGGGGCCGGGGGGTAGCGGAGGCGGATACGCAGTATTTT. Its protein is CAISGGRGVAEADTQYF.

V gene TRBV27 combines with J gene TRBJ2-1; 8 positions match TRBD2. J gave up 5 bases and V 2 bases, and 2 bases lay outside the gene matches. Per germline, CDR1 MNHEY and CDR2 SMNVEV (reference sequence). The CDR3 loop spans 14 amino acids. CDR3 bases: TGTGCCAGCAGTTTAGCGGGAGGAAACAATGAGCAGTTCTTC. Its translation: CASSLAGGNNEQFF.

This sequence joins TRBV4-2 and TRBJ2-2, with D unresolved. The CDR3 has 15 amino acids. Germline assignment: CDR1 LGHNA and CDR2 YNFKEQ. V was clipped by 3 bases and J by 1 base, with 9 bases between them. CDR3 sequence (DNA): TGTGCCAGCAGCCAGCAGACGGGGAACACCGGGGAGCTGTTTTTT. It encodes CASSQQTGNTGELFF.

V gene TRBV19 combines with J gene TRBJ1-1, with a weak D call TRBD1 (5 bases). Trimming shortened V by 4 bases and J by 3 bases, and 9 bases separated the two germline ends. Germline CDR1 is LNHDA and CDR2 is SQIVND (reference sequence). This CDR3 comprises 13 residues. The CDR3 DNA reads as TGTGCCAGTAGTACGACCAGGGACACTGAAGCTTTCTTT. Translating gives CASSTTRDTEAFF.

The chain has TRBV5-4 and TRBJ2-5; 9 positions match TRBD1. Germline CDR1 is SGHNT and CDR2 is YYREEE (reference sequence). CDR3 length: 18 residues. Trimming took 0 bases from V and 4 from J; bases not matched to a gene: 13. The CDR3 nucleotides are TGTGCCAGCAGCTTGGTGGGGGGCCCCGGGACAGGGAGAGAGACCCAGTACTTC. Its protein product is CASSLVGGPGTGRETQYF.

V gene TRBV7-2 combines with J gene TRBJ2-3; D is perhaps TRBD1 (5 bases). Trimming left V 4 bases short and J 5 bases short, with 16 bases between. The V gene's germline CDR1 is SGHTA and CDR2 FQGNSA. The CDR3 extends over 15 amino acids. CDR3 sequence: CASSSTGGGGDTQYF. DNA of the CDR3: TGTGCCAGCAGCTCCACAGGCGGTGGTGGAGATACGCAGTATTTT.

This clone occurred a few times. J is TRBJ1-2 and V is TRBV5-3; D is perhaps TRBD1 (5 bases). TRBV5-3 is given ORF status, its function remaining uncertain. CDR3 length: 16 amino acids. V lost 4 bases and J lost 2, with 18 bases in between. DNA of the CDR3: TGTGCCAGAAGCCCCCCCCTGGCAGGGATAAACTATGGCTACACCTTC. Translation gives CARSPPLAGINYGYTF.

J is TRBJ2-7 and V is TRBV28, with TRBD1 as a possible D gene (5 bases). Germline V CDR1 and CDR2: MDHEN, SYDVKM. CDR3 size: 14 residues. The germline V and J ends were trimmed by 3 bases and 0 bases, with 9 bases remaining between them. CDR3 sequence reads: CASSFGDSSYEQYF. CDR3 sequence (DNA): TGTGCCAGCAGTTTTGGAGACAGCTCCTACGAGCAGTACTTC.

The rearrangement joins TRBV2 to TRBJ2-1; D unresolved. Per the germline V gene, CDR1 is SNHLY and CDR2 is FYNNEI. CDR3 length: 14 residues. V gave up 2 bases and J gave up 3 bases, with 8 bases separating them. The CDR3 DNA is TGTGCCAGCAGTGAAACTCTGATCTACAATGAGCAGTTCTTC. It yields the protein CASSETLIYNEQFF.

This clone was recorded only once. The chain carries TRBV6-6 and TRBJ1-2; no reliable D call. V lost 5 bases and J 3 bases, leaving 10 bases between the germline ends. The germline V gene has CDR1 MNHNY and CDR2 SVGAGI (reference sequence). This CDR3 spans 13 amino acids. This CDR3 reads CASSLPGYYGYTF. The DNA of the CDR3 is TGTGCCAGCAGTCTCCCGGGTTACTATGGCTACACCTTC.

The rearrangement joins TRBV5-6 to TRBJ1-2; D ambiguous. The CDR3 totals 13 residues. Germline-derived CDR1 and CDR2 are SGHDT and YYEEEE. Trimming stripped 1 base from V and 4 bases from J, with 8 bases between. The CDR3 coding sequence is TGTGCCAGCAGCTTGAGTCAGACCTATGGCTACACCTTC. This gives the protein CASSLSQTYGYTF.

This chain joins TRBV27 and TRBJ2-5; tentatively, D is TRBD1 (5 bases). The J call may be incorrect, as the DNA end agrees better with TRBJ2-7. This CDR3 region has 14 residues. Germline CDR1 is MNHEY and CDR2 is SMNVEV (reference sequence). DNA for the CDR3: TGTGCCAGCAGCTTCCAGGGCTCAGGCTACGAGCAGTACTTC. This sequence encodes CASSFQGSGYEQYF.

In its sample, this clone was seen a few times. CDR3 in amino acids: CASSLEANGGGYGYTF. The DNA of the CDR3 is TGTGCCAGCAGCTTAGAAGCGAACGGGGGCGGCTATGGCTACACCTTC. The chain is built from TRBV7-8 and TRBJ1-2, with D perhaps TRBD1 (6 bases). CDR1 and CDR2 (germline): SGHVS, FQNEAQ. This CDR3 has 16 residues. Trimming left V 1 base short and J 4 bases short, with 16 bases between.

The V and J genes are TRBV15 and TRBJ2-3; D ambiguous. CDR1 and CDR2 (germline): LNHNV, YYDKDF (reference sequence). CDR3 size: 13 residues. The V end was cut by 3 bases, the J end by 4 bases, with 8 bases between. The CDR3 protein is CATSRIRPDTQYF. CDR3 DNA sequence: TGTGCCACCAGCAGGATTCGTCCAGATACGCAGTATTTT.

The gene calls are TRBV7-3 and TRBJ2-3; 7 nucleotides agree with TRBD2. Germline lookup yields CDR1 SGHTA and CDR2 FQGTGA. V lost 5 bases, J lost 0 bases, and 5 bases stayed unmatched. The CDR3 has 15 residues. The CDR3 coding sequence is TGTGCCAGCAGCGTTACTAGCGCCAGCACAGATACGCAGTATTTT. Protein product: CASSVTSASTDTQYF. Looking up the rest from reference TRBV7-3 and TRBJ2-3 gives the full variable domain: GAGVSQTPSNKVTEKGKYVELRCDPISGHTALYWYRQSLGQGPEFLIYFQGTGAADDSGLPNDRFFAVRPEGSVSTLKIQRTERGDSAVYLCASSVTSASTDTQYFGPGTRLTVL.

The genes are TRBV7-8 and TRBJ2-7; 11 bases align to TRBD1. The CDR3 length is 13 residues. Germline V CDR1 and CDR2: SGHVS, FQNEAQ. Unmatched junction bases numbered 4, after V lost 6 bases and J lost 6 bases. This CDR3 reads CASSSGTGGEQYF. The CDR3 nucleotides read TGTGCCAGCAGTTCCGGGACAGGGGGCGAGCAGTACTTC.

V and J are TRBV30 and TRBJ1-3; tentatively, D is TRBD1 (6 bases). Germline CDR1 reads GTSNPN; CDR2 reads SVGIG (reference sequence). Deletions cut 3 bases from V and 4 bases from J, with 13 bases between. The CDR3 has 14 amino acids. This CDR3 is CAWSGRTAGNTIYF. The CDR3 region has the DNA TGTGCCTGGAGCGGTCGGACAGCAGGAAACACCATATATTTT.

In nucleotides, the CDR3 is TGTGCCAGCAGAGGTACAGGGCGGAACACCGGGGAGCTGTTTTTT. Protein: CASRGTGRNTGELFF. The genes are TRBV28 and TRBJ2-2, with TRBD1 as a possible D gene (6 bases). Per the germline V gene, CDR1 is MDHEN and CDR2 is SYDVKM. The V end was cut by 6 bases, the J end by 1 base, with 12 bases between. The length of the CDR3 is 15 residues.

This CDR3 reads CASSPEIAPRVYEQYF. The CDR3 DNA sequence: TGTGCCAGCAGCCCCGAAATCGCCCCAAGAGTTTACGAGCAGTACTTC. This chain connects TRBV7-2 to TRBJ2-7; D call uncertain. Germline loops: CDR1 SGHTA, CDR2 FQGNSA. The V and J ends lost 5 bases and 4 bases respectively, with 21 bases between them. This CDR3 has 16 amino acids.